This entry lists 27 T cell receptor beta chains sequenced from one sample in a study of blood T cell repertoires in COVID-19. TCRdb's copy holds only in-frame clones and misses some; the assay was immunoSEQ multiplex PCR. The sample has 220,000 or so clones; roughly 89% are singletons. Material: PBMCs or T cells enriched from blood (not recorded which). The receptor source for this set is a woman aged 40 to 50 who had recovered from COVID-19.

This chain connects TRBV5-8 to TRBJ2-3; the D gene is possibly TRBD2 (6 bases). This CDR3 spans 15 amino acids. Per germline, CDR1 SGHTS and CDR2 YDEGEE. V lost 0 bases, J lost 4 bases, and 12 bases lay in between. CDR3 nucleotide sequence: TGTGCCAGCAGCTTGGACCCGGGAGTAGCAGATACGCAGTATTTT. Translating it yields CASSLDPGVADTQYF.

The gene calls are TRBV5-1 and TRBJ2-6, with 10 bases fitting TRBD2. This CDR3 spans 16 amino acids. Germline V CDR1 and CDR2: SGHRS, YFSETQ. The trim removed 4 bases at V and 4 bases at J, leaving 5 bases unmatched. The CDR3 region has the DNA TGCGCCAGCAGCCCGGGACTAGCGAGAGGGGCCAACGTCCTGACTTTC. It is translated as CASSPGLARGANVLTF.

A single count supports this clone. The genes are TRBV12-3 or TRBV12-4 and TRBJ1-1; D not resolved. V lost 3 bases, J lost 0 bases, and 5 bases lay in between. This CDR3 has 13 residues. The CDR3 loop is CASSLAVNTEAFF. CDR3 DNA sequence: TGTGCCAGCAGTTTGGCTGTGAACACTGAAGCTTTCTTT.

The chain carries TRBV7-2 and TRBJ2-1; 8 nucleotides line up with TRBD2. V trimming: 4 bases; J trimming: 8 bases; junction bases outside the gene matches: 7. Germline assignment: CDR1 SGHTA and CDR2 FQGNSA. The CDR3 spans 14 residues. Here the CDR3 DNA reads TGTGCCAGCAGCTCCGCTCCCGGGAGGGATGAGCAGTTCTTC. Amino acid sequence: CASSSAPGRDEQFF.

The chain joins TRBV7-2 to TRBJ1-6; 10 bases are a match to TRBD1. The CDR3 spans 15 residues. CDR1 SGHTA and CDR2 FQGNSA come from the germline V gene. Losses at the gene ends were 1 base for V and 10 bases for J; bases not matched to a gene: 4. The CDR3 sequence is CASSLGTGGGSPLHF. CDR3 DNA: TGTGCCAGCAGCTTAGGGACAGGGGGTGGATCACCCCTCCACTTT. Full variable domain (rest looked up from reference TRBV7-2 and TRBJ1-6): GAGVSQSPSNKVTEKGKDVELRCDPISGHTALYWYRQSLGQGLEFLIYFQGNSAPDKSGLPSDRFSAERTGGSVSTLTIQRTQQEDSAVYLCASSLGTGGGSPLHFGNGTRLTVT.

The chain combines TRBV5-1 with TRBJ2-3, with TRBD2 matching 12 bases. This CDR3 is 14 amino acids long. The V gene's germline CDR1 is SGHRS and CDR2 YFSETQ. Trimming took 6 bases from V and 6 from J; bases not matched to a gene: 5. In DNA, the CDR3 is TGCGCCAGCAAACTAGCGGGAGGATCCGATACGCAGTATTTT. Its protein product is CASKLAGGSDTQYF. Filled out from reference TRBV5-1 and TRBJ2-3, the complete variable domain reads KAGVTQTPRYLIKTRGQQVTLSCSPISGHRSVSWYQQTPGQGLQFLFEYFSETQRNKGNFPGRFSGRQFSNSRSEMNVSTLELGDSALYLCASKLAGGSDTQYFGPGTRLTVL.

The rearrangement joins TRBV27 to TRBJ2-1; D unclear. This CDR3 spans 12 amino acids. Germline V gene lookup returns CDR1 MNHEY and CDR2 SMNVEV (reference sequence). V lost 5 bases, J lost 7 bases, and 9 bases lay in between. The CDR3 spells CASSRKENEQFF. In DNA form, the CDR3 reads TGTGCCAGCAGTCGAAAAGAGAATGAGCAGTTCTTC.

V is TRBV7-2 and J is TRBJ2-1; TRBD2 might be the D (5 bases). This CDR3 has 13 amino acids. The V end was cut by 3 bases, the J end by 4 bases, with 7 bases between. Germline V lookup: CDR1 SGHTA, CDR2 FQGNSA. In DNA form, the CDR3 reads TGTGCCAGCAGCTTGGGAGAATACAATGAGCAGTTCTTC. Residues: CASSLGEYNEQFF.

The chain is built from TRBV27 and TRBJ2-7; 8 bases match TRBD2. Trimming removed 6 bases from V and 3 bases from J; junction bases left unmatched: 7. CDR3 length equals 14 residues. Germline-derived CDR1 and CDR2 are MNHEY and SMNVEV (reference sequence). The CDR3 DNA follows: TGTGCCAGCAGGAGCGGGAGTCCCTACTACGAGCAGTACTTC. Its translation is CASRSGSPYYEQYF.

J is TRBJ2-7 and V is TRBV2, with TRBD1 matching 8 bases. The CDR3 sequence is 13 residues long. Germline values: CDR1 SNHLY, CDR2 FYNNEI. Losses at the gene ends were 5 bases for V and 3 bases for J; bases not matched to a gene: 3. The chain's CDR3 is CASSPDRDYEQYV. CDR3 sequence (DNA): TGTGCCAGCAGTCCGGACAGGGACTACGAGCAGTACGTC.

In the case of this clone: Other DNA sequences in this sample translate to the same CDR3. The genes are TRBV7-9 and TRBJ1-5; a possible D gene is TRBD1 (5 bases). V lost 5 bases to trimming and J lost 2 bases, with 10 bases between them. Per the germline V gene, CDR1 is SEHNR and CDR2 is FQNEAQ (reference sequence). This CDR3 contains 14 residues. The CDR3 region has the DNA TGTGCCAGCAGCAGGGGCGGTGGCAATCAGCCCCAGCATTTT. Amino acids: CASSRGGGNQPQHF.

The rearrangement links TRBV25-1 to TRBJ2-1, with 9 bases identical to TRBD1. The CDR3 loop spans 14 amino acids. The ends lost 0 bases at V and 12 bases at J; junction bases unmatched: 6. CDR1 is MGHDK and CDR2 is SYGVNS in the germline V gene. CDR3 DNA sequence: TGTGCCAGCAGTGAATACCGGGACAGGGTTGGGCAGTTCTTC. This codes for CASSEYRDRVGQFF.

The chain joins TRBV7-3 to TRBJ2-3; D is perhaps TRBD2 (6 bases). The CDR3 is 16 amino acids. Per the germline V gene, CDR1 is SGHTA and CDR2 is FQGTGA. V gave up 8 bases and J gave up 3 bases, with 21 bases separating them. CDR3 sequence reads: CASGRETSRGTDTQYF. The CDR3 DNA reads TGTGCCAGCGGACGCGAGACTAGTCGGGGAACAGATACGCAGTATTTT.

This clone was picked up one time. This chain connects TRBV6-5 to TRBJ1-5, with D perhaps TRBD1 (6 bases). CDR1 and CDR2 from the germline V gene are MNHEY and SVGAGI. The germline V and J ends were trimmed by 5 bases and 2 bases, with 13 bases remaining between them. The CDR3 is 15 amino acids. CDR3 nucleotides: TGTGCCAGCAGTACCGACAGGAATGGCAATCAGCCCCAGCATTTT. Translation gives CASSTDRNGNQPQHF.

This rearrangement joins TRBV7-2 to TRBJ1-2, with a possible D match to TRBD1 (5 bases). V lost 3 bases and J lost 1, with 15 bases in between. Germline loops: CDR1 SGHTA, CDR2 FQGNSA. CDR3 size: 16 residues. The CDR3 DNA sequence: TGTGCCAGCAGCTTCTGGGGGACTAAAGATAACTATGGCTACACCTTC. As protein: CASSFWGTKDNYGYTF.

J is TRBJ1-4 and V is TRBV2, with unresolved D. CDR3 length: 16 amino acids. The V and J ends lost 4 bases and 0 bases respectively, with 12 bases between them. CDR1 is SNHLY and CDR2 is FYNNEI in the germline V gene. CDR3 coding DNA: TGTGCCAGCAGTGGGTCGAGGCGTGCAACTAATGAAAAACTGTTTTTT. This codes for CASSGSRRATNEKLFF.

The genes are TRBV3-1 (or the pseudogene TRBV3-2) and TRBJ2-1; perhaps TRBD1 as D (6 bases). V lost 1 base and J 0 bases, leaving 13 bases between the germline ends. The V gene's germline CDR1 is LGHDT and CDR2 YNNKEL (reference sequence). The CDR3 extends over 17 amino acids. The CDR3 here is CASSQVNQGFSYNEQFF. CDR3 bases: TGTGCCAGCAGCCAAGTTAATCAGGGGTTCTCCTACAATGAGCAGTTCTTC.

This sequence joins TRBV29-1 and TRBJ2-5, with D maybe TRBD1 (6 bases). The CDR3 totals 13 residues. Trimming stripped 3 bases from V and 1 base from J, with 9 bases between. Per the germline V gene, CDR1 is SQVTM and CDR2 is ANQGSEA. DNA for the CDR3: TGCAGCGTTGACAGGGGCCTCCAAGAGACCCAGTACTTC. Its protein is CSVDRGLQETQYF.

This chain joins TRBV12-5 and TRBJ1-1; 7 bases align to TRBD1. The junction had 6 bases not matched to a gene; V was cut back by 7 bases and J by 4 bases. The CDR3 spans 13 residues. Germline loops: CDR1 LGHNT, CDR2 FRNRAP. The CDR3 DNA sequence: TGTGCTAGTGCCTTGACAGGGCGCACTGAAGCTTTCTTT. It is translated as CASALTGRTEAFF.

The chain couples TRBV11-2 to TRBJ2-7; TRBD2 agrees at 10 bases. CDR1 is SGHAT and CDR2 is FQNNGV in the germline V gene. V gave up 1 base and J gave up 4 bases; unmatched junction bases: 4. This CDR3 contains 15 residues. The DNA for the CDR3 is TGTGCCAGCAGCTTAGGTAGCGGGAGGTCTTACGAGCAGTACTTC. Translation gives CASSLGSGRSYEQYF.

The V gene is TRBV7-2, the J gene TRBJ2-1; TRBD1 aligns across 8 bases. Germline CDR1 reads SGHTA; CDR2 reads FQGNSA. This CDR3 comprises 14 residues. Germline trimming cut 4 bases from V and 6 bases from J; bases unmatched to any gene: 5. The CDR3 sequence: CASSWDRMGNEQFF. The CDR3 DNA follows: TGTGCCAGCAGCTGGGACAGGATGGGCAATGAGCAGTTCTTC.

The chain is built from TRBV9 and TRBJ2-2, with D tentatively TRBD2 (5 bases). Germline V gene sequence: CDR1 SGDLS, CDR2 YYNGEE. V lost 4 bases and J lost 7, with 14 bases in between. The CDR3 totals 14 residues. The CDR3 protein is CASSPSRDYGELFF. DNA for the CDR3: TGTGCCAGCAGCCCGTCCCGGGATTACGGGGAGCTGTTTTTT.

The chain has TRBV28 and TRBJ1-5, with TRBD1 as a possible D gene (6 bases). The CDR3 is 16 residues long. Germline V gene data show CDR1 as MDHEN and CDR2 as SYDVKM. Trimming removed 4 bases from V and 3 bases from J, with 16 bases in between. In DNA form, the CDR3 reads TGTGCCAGCAGTTACTACAGGGTTTTGAACAATCAGCCCCAGCATTTT. Amino acids: CASSYYRVLNNQPQHF.

Here the CDR3 DNA reads TGTGCCATCAGTCCGATCCCCAGCCAAGAGACCCAGTACTTC. Encoded protein: CAISPIPSQETQYF. The genes are TRBV10-3 and TRBJ2-5; D not certain. Germline loops: CDR1 ENHRY, CDR2 SYGVKD. V was trimmed by 5 bases and J by 1 base, leaving 11 bases between them. This CDR3 spans 14 amino acids.

The chain carries TRBV27 and TRBJ1-2, with D perhaps TRBD1 (5 bases). The CDR3 runs to 15 residues. Germline lookup yields CDR1 MNHEY and CDR2 SMNVEV (reference sequence). V shed 3 bases and J shed 4 bases, with 15 bases lying between them. The CDR3 DNA follows: TGTGCCAGCAGTTTTTTCGGGGGAAGGGGCTATGGCTACACCTTC. Translating it yields CASSFFGGRGYGYTF.

The gene calls are TRBV7-8 and TRBJ2-6, with 10 bases identical to TRBD1. Germline V gene sequence: CDR1 SGHVS, CDR2 FQNEAQ. CDR3 length equals 18 residues. Losses at the gene ends were 4 bases for V and 4 bases for J; bases not matched to a gene: 10. The CDR3 loop reads CASSSRDRGSSGANVLTF. The DNA for the CDR3 is TGTGCCAGCAGCTCCCGGGACAGGGGTTCGTCAGGGGCCAACGTCCTGACTTTC.

This sequence joins TRBV5-1 and TRBJ2-7, with D hard to call. The V end was cut by 0 bases, the J end by 2 bases, with 9 bases between. Germline V gene lookup returns CDR1 SGHRS and CDR2 YFSETQ. CDR3 length: 14 amino acids. In DNA, the CDR3 is TGCGCCAGCAGCTTGGACCGGTTAACCTACGAGCAGTACTTC. Protein product: CASSLDRLTYEQYF.